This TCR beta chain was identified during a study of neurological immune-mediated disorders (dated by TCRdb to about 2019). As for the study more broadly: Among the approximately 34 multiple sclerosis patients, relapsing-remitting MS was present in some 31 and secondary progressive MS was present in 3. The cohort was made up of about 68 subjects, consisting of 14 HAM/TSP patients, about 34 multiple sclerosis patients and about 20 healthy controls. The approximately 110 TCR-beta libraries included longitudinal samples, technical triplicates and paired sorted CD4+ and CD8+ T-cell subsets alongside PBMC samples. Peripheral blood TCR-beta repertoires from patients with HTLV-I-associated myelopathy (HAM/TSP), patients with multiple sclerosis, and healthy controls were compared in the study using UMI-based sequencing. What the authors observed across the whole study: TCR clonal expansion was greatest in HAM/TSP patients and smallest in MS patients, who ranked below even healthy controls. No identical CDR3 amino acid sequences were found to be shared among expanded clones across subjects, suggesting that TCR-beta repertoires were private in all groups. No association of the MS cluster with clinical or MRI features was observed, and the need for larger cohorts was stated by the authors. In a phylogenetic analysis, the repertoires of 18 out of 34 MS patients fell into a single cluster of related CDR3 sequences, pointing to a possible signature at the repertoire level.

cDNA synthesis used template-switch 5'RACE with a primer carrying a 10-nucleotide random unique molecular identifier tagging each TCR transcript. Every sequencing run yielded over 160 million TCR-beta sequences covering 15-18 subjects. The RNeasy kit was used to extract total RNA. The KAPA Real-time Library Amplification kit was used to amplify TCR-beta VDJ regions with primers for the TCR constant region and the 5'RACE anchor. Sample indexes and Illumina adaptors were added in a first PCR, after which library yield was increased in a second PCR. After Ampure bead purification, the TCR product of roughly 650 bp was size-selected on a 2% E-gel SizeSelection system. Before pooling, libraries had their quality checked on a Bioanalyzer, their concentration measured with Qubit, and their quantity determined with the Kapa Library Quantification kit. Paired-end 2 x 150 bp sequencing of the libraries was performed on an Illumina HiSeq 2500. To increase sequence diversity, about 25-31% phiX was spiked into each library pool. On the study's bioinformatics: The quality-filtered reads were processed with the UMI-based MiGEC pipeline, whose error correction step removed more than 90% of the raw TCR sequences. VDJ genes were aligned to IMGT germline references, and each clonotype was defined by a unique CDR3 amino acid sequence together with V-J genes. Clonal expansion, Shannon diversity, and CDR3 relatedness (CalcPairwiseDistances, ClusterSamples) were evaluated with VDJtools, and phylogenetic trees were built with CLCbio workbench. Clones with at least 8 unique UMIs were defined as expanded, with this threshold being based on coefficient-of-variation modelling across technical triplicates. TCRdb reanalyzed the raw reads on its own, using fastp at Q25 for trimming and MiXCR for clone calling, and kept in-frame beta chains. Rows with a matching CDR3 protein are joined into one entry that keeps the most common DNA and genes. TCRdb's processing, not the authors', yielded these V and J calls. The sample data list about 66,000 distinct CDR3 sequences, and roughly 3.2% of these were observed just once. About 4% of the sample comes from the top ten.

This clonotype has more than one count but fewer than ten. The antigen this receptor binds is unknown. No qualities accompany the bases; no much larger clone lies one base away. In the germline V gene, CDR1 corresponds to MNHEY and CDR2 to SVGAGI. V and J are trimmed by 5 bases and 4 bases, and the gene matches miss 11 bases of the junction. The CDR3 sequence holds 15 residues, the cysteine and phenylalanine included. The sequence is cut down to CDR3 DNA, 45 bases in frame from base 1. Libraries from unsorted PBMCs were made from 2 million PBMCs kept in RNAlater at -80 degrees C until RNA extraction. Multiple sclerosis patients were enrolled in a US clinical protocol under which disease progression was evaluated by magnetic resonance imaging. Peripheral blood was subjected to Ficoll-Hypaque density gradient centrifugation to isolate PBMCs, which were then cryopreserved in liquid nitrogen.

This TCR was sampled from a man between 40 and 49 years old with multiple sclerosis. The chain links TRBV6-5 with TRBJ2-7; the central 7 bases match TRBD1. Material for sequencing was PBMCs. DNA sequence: TGTGCCAGCAGTCCCCCCGAGGGGGCTAAGTACGAGCAGTACTTC. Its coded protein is CASSPPEGAKYEQYF.